This passage covers 29 T cell receptor beta chains from one sample sequenced in a study of Graves' ophthalmopathy and Graves' hyperthyroidism. Amplified material comprised TCR beta CDR3 regions derived from RNA transcripts. RT-PCR with HTBI primers came first, then second-round multiplex PCR. TCRdb re-called the multiplex PCR reads with MiXCR, one entry per CDR3 protein. The repertoire has some 390,000 distinct CDR3 sequences, roughly 18% of them found once; the top ten carry roughly 1.4%. What was sequenced was peripheral blood. The receptors shown here come from a young woman with Graves' ophthalmopathy.

This clonotype came up many times. One end of the junction varies from germline; a read error may be responsible. The V and J genes are TRBV7-7 and TRBJ2-7; 7 bases are shared with TRBD1. Germline CDR1 SSHAT, CDR2 FNYEAQ (reference sequence). The CDR3 is 15 residues long. Here the CDR3 DNA reads TGTGCTAGCAGCTTAGCACAGGGGCCTAGGTACGAGCAGTACTTC. The encoded protein is CASSLAQGPRYEQYF.

The genes are TRBV11-3 and TRBJ2-1, with TRBD2 matching 8 bases. This CDR3 is 16 amino acids long. Germline V gene lookup returns CDR1 SGHNT and CDR2 YENEEA. The ends lost 4 bases at V and 8 bases at J; junction bases unmatched: 13. The CDR3 DNA is TGTGCCAGCAGCTCGGGTAGCGGGGCAGGGCGGGATGAGCAGTTCTTC. It translates to CASSSGSGAGRDEQFF.

This clonotype was detected ten times or more. The chain has TRBV28 and TRBJ1-5; 8 nucleotides match TRBD1. There are 14 residues in the CDR3. V was clipped by 5 bases and J by 5 bases; unmatched bases: 5. Germline V CDR1 and CDR2: MDHEN, SYDVKM. CDR3 in amino acids: CASSLDREYQPQHF. In DNA form, the CDR3 reads TGTGCCAGCAGTCTGGACAGGGAGTATCAGCCCCAGCATTTT. The whole variable domain, remainder taken from reference TRBV28 and TRBJ1-5, is DVKVTQSSRYLVKRTGEKVFLECVQDMDHENMFWYRQDPGLGLRLIYFSYDVKMKEKGDIPEGYSVSREKKERFSLILESASTNQTSMYLCASSLDREYQPQHFGDGTRLSIL.

Worth noting for this clonotype: This clone may be a read error of a much larger clone one base away. V and J are TRBV6-2 or TRBV6-3 and TRBJ2-2, with D perhaps matching TRBD1 (6 bases). Germline values: CDR1 MNHEY, CDR2 SVGEGT. The CDR3 is 16 residues long. The CDR3 loop reads CVSKLDNRAGTGELFF. As DNA, the CDR3 is TGTGTCAGTAAACTCGATAACAGGGCCGGGACCGGGGAGCTGTTTTTT.

This clonotype was seen many times. V usage is TRBV27 and J usage is TRBJ2-7; D might be TRBD2 (5 bases). Trimming stripped 0 bases from V and 4 bases from J, with 13 bases between. The CDR3 runs to 15 residues. From germline, CDR1 is MNHEY and CDR2 SMNVEV (reference sequence). CDR3: CASSLSMELGYEQYF. Written as DNA, the CDR3 is TGTGCCAGCAGTTTATCGATGGAACTAGGATACGAGCAGTACTTC.

This clonotype was seen ten or more times. The gene calls are TRBV28 and TRBJ1-1; no clear D gene. In germline, CDR1 is MDHEN, CDR2 SYDVKM. The ends were cut back, 3 bases at V and 1 base at J, with 6 bases in the middle. This CDR3 spans 13 amino acids. CDR3 coding DNA: TGTGCCAGCAGTTTTTACGGGAACACTGAAGCTTTCTTT. Its translation: CASSFYGNTEAFF.

The sample holds many counts of this clonotype. The CDR3 spells CASSQASRNEAFF. The DNA of the CDR3 is TGTGCCAGCAGCCAGGCGAGCAGGAATGAAGCTTTCTTT. The gene calls are TRBV7-9 and TRBJ1-1; D is undetermined. CDR1 is SEHNR and CDR2 is FQNEAQ in the germline V gene (reference sequence). The CDR3 runs to 13 residues. With 5 bases removed from V and 7 bases from J, the gap between germline ends came to 14 bases.

The chain uses TRBV18 and TRBJ2-3; D is perhaps TRBD1 or TRBD2 (5 bases each). The CDR3 contains 18 residues. Germline V gene sequence: CDR1 KGHSH, CDR2 LQKENI. V was trimmed by 3 bases and J by 1 base, leaving 20 bases between them. The CDR3: CASSPLRGAQARTDTQYF. CDR3 coding DNA: TGTGCCAGCTCACCCCTTCGAGGGGCGCAGGCCCGCACAGATACGCAGTATTTT. Variable domain in full (rest from reference TRBV18 and TRBJ2-3): NAGVMQNPRHLVRRRGQEARLRCSPMKGHSHVYWYRQLPEEGLKFMVYLQKENIIDESGMPKERFSAEFPKEGPSILRIQQVVRGDSAAYFCASSPLRGAQARTDTQYFGPGTRLTVL.

In its sample, this clonotype was seen many times. This chain links TRBV6-4 with TRBJ1-2, with 7 positions matching TRBD1. Germline CDR1 and CDR2: MRHNA and SNTAGT. J lost 8 bases, V lost 5 bases, and 17 bases had no gene match. This CDR3 is built from 16 residues. Here the CDR3 reads CASSPRGGRGQMGYTF. The CDR3 bases are TGTGCCAGCAGTCCCCGAGGGGGCCGGGGGCAGATGGGCTACACCTTC.

This sequence joins TRBV30 and TRBJ2-7, with 12 nucleotides matching TRBD2. Germline-derived CDR1 and CDR2 are GTSNPN and SVGIG (reference sequence). The junction had 16 bases not matched to a gene; V was cut back by 4 bases and J by 6 bases. The CDR3 runs to 17 residues. CDR3: CAWTSLIRLAGVPEQYF. The CDR3 DNA follows: TGTGCCTGGACCTCCCTCATCCGACTAGCGGGAGTCCCCGAGCAGTACTTC.

This clonotype was picked up many times. The V call is TRBV2, the J call TRBJ2-4; TRBD2 might be the D (5 bases). There are 15 residues in the CDR3. Trimming removed 4 bases at V and 12 bases at J, with 22 bases between. From germline, CDR1 is SNHLY and CDR2 FYNNEI. CDR3 sequence (DNA): TGTGCCAGCAGTGTGCTCCCTATGACCGGGAATTCTCAGTACTTC. The encoded protein is CASSVLPMTGNSQYF.

This chain connects TRBV9 to TRBJ2-7; 9 nucleotides align to TRBD1. Germline V gives CDR1 SGDLS, CDR2 YYNGEE. The CDR3 length is 17 residues. J gave up 5 bases and V 0 bases, and 12 bases lay outside the gene matches. CDR3: CASSVDPGQGVRHEQYF. The CDR3 DNA reads TGTGCCAGCAGCGTAGACCCGGGACAGGGTGTCCGACACGAGCAGTACTTC.

This clonotype was recorded at least ten times. The chain combines TRBV7-3 with TRBJ1-6; D gene ambiguous. Germline CDR1 is SGHTA and CDR2 is FQGTGA. V gave up 2 bases and J gave up 10 bases, with 6 bases separating them. CDR3 size: 12 residues. CDR3 amino acids: CASSLSESPLHF. The CDR3, as DNA: TGTGCCAGCAGCTTATCAGAGTCACCCCTCCACTTT.

This clonotype showed up many times. CDR3 nucleotide sequence: TGTGCCAGCAGTTACTCACTAGCCCTAGCCAAAAACATTCAGTACTTC. This gives the protein CASSYSLALAKNIQYF. V gene TRBV6-5 combines with J gene TRBJ2-4, with D possibly being TRBD2 (6 bases). Germline V gene data show CDR1 as MNHEY and CDR2 as SVGAGI. The CDR3 runs to 16 residues. With 0 bases removed from V and 0 bases from J, the gap between germline ends came to 9 bases.

The CDR3 bases are TGTGCCTGGACCGGGAGGGGAGCCAAAAACATTCAGTACTTC. Translation gives CAWTGRGAKNIQYF. V is TRBV30 and J is TRBJ2-4, with 8 positions matching TRBD2. The V segment lost 4 bases and the J segment 0 bases; nucleotides outside the gene matches: 2. CDR1 and CDR2 from the germline V gene are GTSNPN and SVGIG (reference sequence). The CDR3 extends over 14 amino acids.

The CDR3 loop is CAWIGRGAHGYTF. The CDR3 region has the DNA TGTGCCTGGATTGGCCGGGGCGCACATGGCTACACCTTC. This chain uses TRBV30 with TRBJ1-2; the D gene is possibly TRBD1 (5 bases). The CDR3 has 13 amino acids. The V gene lost 4 bases and the J gene lost 6 bases, with 15 bases spanning the gap. Germline CDR1 and CDR2: GTSNPN and SVGIG (reference sequence).

This clonotype came up many times. The chain recombines TRBV3-1 with TRBJ1-6, with D unresolved. CDR1 is LGHDT and CDR2 is YNNKEL in the germline V gene (reference sequence). There are 12 residues in the CDR3. V gave up 3 bases and J gave up 8 bases, with 5 bases separating them. The CDR3 spells CASSHEDSPLHF. As DNA, the CDR3 is TGTGCCAGCAGCCATGAAGATTCACCCCTCCACTTT.

This clonotype was recorded many times. The V and J genes are TRBV12-3 or TRBV12-4 and TRBJ2-3; a possible D gene is TRBD2 (6 bases). Trimming pared 7 bases from V and 2 bases from J, leaving 19 bases between. This CDR3 is 16 amino acids long. The chain's CDR3 is CASTPHRAGNTDTQYF. The DNA of the CDR3 is TGTGCCAGCACCCCCCACCGGGCGGGGAACACAGATACGCAGTATTTT.

The chain joins TRBV12-3 or TRBV12-4 to TRBJ1-1; D unclear. V dropped 7 bases and J dropped 1 base, with 10 bases sitting between them. The CDR3 extends over 13 amino acids. CDR3 sequence reads: CASTPLQNTEAFF. CDR3 bases: TGTGCCAGCACACCGCTCCAGAACACTGAAGCTTTCTTT.

This clonotype showed up many times. V is TRBV6-2 or TRBV6-3 and J is TRBJ1-5; D gene unclear. The germline V gene has CDR1 MNHEY and CDR2 SVGEGT. The length of the CDR3 is 15 residues. V lost 4 bases, J lost 3 bases, and 13 bases lay in between. This CDR3 reads CASSFPLEYNQPQHF. CDR3 coding DNA: TGTGCCAGCAGTTTTCCGTTGGAGTACAATCAGCCCCAGCATTTT.

This clonotype was recorded at least ten times. This sequence joins TRBV15 and TRBJ2-2; no clear D. The CDR3 sequence is 14 residues long. Germline V gives CDR1 LNHNV, CDR2 YYDKDF (reference sequence). V dropped 7 bases and J dropped 5 bases, with 14 bases sitting between them. The CDR3 DNA is TGTGCCACCAAAACTACCGGATTTACCGGGGAGCTGTTTTTT. Translating it yields CATKTTGFTGELFF.

This clonotype appeared many times. This chain joins TRBV7-2 and TRBJ2-3; the D is unclear. Trimming took 9 bases from V and 2 from J, leaving 6 bases between them. Per germline, CDR1 SGHTA and CDR2 FQGNSA. CDR3 length: 11 residues. DNA of the CDR3: TGTGCCAGTAAAAACACAGATACGCAGTATTTT. Encoded protein: CASKNTDTQYF.

This clonotype was recorded at least ten times. This chain connects TRBV29-1 to TRBJ1-5; weak D call: TRBD1 (5 bases). Germline CDR1 SQVTM, CDR2 ANQGSEA. This CDR3 spans 13 amino acids. The V gene lost 4 bases and the J gene lost 0 bases, with 7 bases spanning the gap. CDR3 residues: CSVGDSSNQPQHF. CDR3 in DNA: TGCAGCGTTGGGGACTCTAGCAATCAGCCCCAGCATTTT.

There are a few counts of this clonotype. The V gene is TRBV6-1, the J gene TRBJ1-2; TRBD1 is a possible D gene (5 bases). CDR1 is MNHNS, CDR2 SASEGT, per germline. Deletions cut 5 bases from V and 7 bases from J, with 14 bases between. The CDR3 has 13 residues. The chain's CDR3 is CASSQTGVGGYTF. The CDR3 nucleotides are TGTGCCAGCAGTCAGACGGGGGTCGGTGGCTACACCTTC.

Many counts were recorded for this clonotype. The chain combines TRBV6-1 with TRBJ1-3, with 8 bases matching TRBD1. The CDR3 is 14 residues long. Trimming cost V 3 bases and J 2 bases; bases outside gene matches: 0. Germline CDR1 reads MNHNS; CDR2 reads SASEGT. CDR3 sequence reads: CASSDRGPGNTIYF. The CDR3 bases are TGTGCCAGCAGTGACAGGGGGCCTGGAAACACCATATATTTT.

The chain uses TRBV5-1 and TRBJ1-2, with D unclear. Germline-derived CDR1 and CDR2 are SGHRS and YFSETQ. V was trimmed by 3 bases and J by 7 bases, leaving 13 bases between them. The CDR3 runs 13 residues. The CDR3 nucleotides are TGCGCCAGCAGCTCCGAGAGTCGGGGTGGCTACACCTTC. Protein sequence: CASSSESRGGYTF. Looking up the rest from reference TRBV5-1 and TRBJ1-2 gives the full variable domain: KAGVTQTPRYLIKTRGQQVTLSCSPISGHRSVSWYQQTPGQGLQFLFEYFSETQRNKGNFPGRFSGRQFSNSRSEMNVSTLELGDSALYLCASSSESRGGYTFGSGTRLTVV.

This clonotype appeared a single time. The chain uses TRBV5-1 and TRBJ2-2; 9 positions agree with TRBD1. V shed 4 bases, J shed 7 bases, and the junction held 5 bases outside the gene matches. CDR1 is SGHRS, CDR2 YFSETQ, per germline. The length of the CDR3 is 14 residues. DNA for the CDR3: TGCGCCAGCAGCACGGGACAGGGCGACGGGGAGCTGTTTTTT. Protein: CASSTGQGDGELFF. Looking up the rest from reference TRBV5-1 and TRBJ2-2 gives the full variable domain: KAGVTQTPRYLIKTRGQQVTLSCSPISGHRSVSWYQQTPGQGLQFLFEYFSETQRNKGNFPGRFSGRQFSNSRSEMNVSTLELGDSALYLCASSTGQGDGELFFGEGSRLTVL.

The sample holds many counts of this clonotype. The rearrangement uses TRBV29-1 and TRBJ2-6, with a possible D match to TRBD1 (6 bases). V lost 4 bases and J lost 1, with 14 bases in between. The CDR3 spans 16 residues. From germline, CDR1 is SQVTM and CDR2 ANQGSEA. The CDR3 DNA sequence: TGCAGCGTTGGTCGGGACACAGGTTCTGGGGCCAACGTCCTGACTTTC. It translates to CSVGRDTGSGANVLTF.

The V gene is TRBV11-2, the J gene TRBJ2-6; 8 bases align to TRBD1. The J segment lost 4 bases and the V segment lost 3 bases, leaving 8 bases of the junction unmatched. This CDR3 comprises 17 residues. The germline V gene has CDR1 SGHAT and CDR2 FQNNGV. Written as DNA, the CDR3 is TGTGCCAGCAGCTTGGTGGACAGGGCTATGGGGGCCAACGTCCTGACTTTC. Its protein is CASSLVDRAMGANVLTF. The full variable domain, completed using reference TRBV11-2 and TRBJ2-6, is EAGVAQSPRYKIIEKRQSVAFWCNPISGHATLYWYQQILGQGPKLLIQFQNNGVVDDSQLPKDRFSAERLKGVDSTLKIQPAKLEDSAVYLCASSLVDRAMGANVLTFGAGSRLTVL.